This passage covers 3 T cell receptor beta chains from one sample sequenced in a study of blood T cell repertoires in COVID-19 (dated by TCRdb to the early 2020s). Library prep was done by the immunoSEQ multiplex PCR assay. Here the immuneACCESS table is served through TCRdb, limited to in-frame sequences with V and J called. Missing clones are a known gap in these copies; in checked studies unresolved V genes cover under half, and the rest lacks a known reason. Across this sample there are 190,000 or so clones, with 75% to 90% seen only once. The top ten clonotypes cover approximately 2.2% of the sample. The sample taken for sequencing was PBMCs or T cells enriched from blood (not recorded which). These receptors all come from a woman in her 30s who had recovered from COVID-19.

The rearrangement uses TRBV7-2 and TRBJ2-1; D gene ambiguous. Germline assignment: CDR1 SGHTA and CDR2 FQGNSA. The CDR3 length is 14 residues. V was pared by 1 base and J by 9 bases, with 13 bases between. CDR3 amino acids: CASSLGLVGLEQFF. The CDR3 nucleotides read TGTGCCAGCAGCTTAGGGCTAGTAGGTCTTGAGCAGTTCTTC.

The gene calls are TRBV19 and TRBJ2-5, with D unclear. Trimming removed 1 base from V and 5 bases from J, with 11 bases in between. Germline lookup yields CDR1 LNHDA and CDR2 SQIVND (reference sequence). The CDR3 spans 14 residues. The CDR3 is CASSIGIALETQYF. The CDR3 DNA reads TGTGCCAGTAGTATAGGAATAGCTCTGGAGACCCAGTACTTC. The complete variable domain, with remaining parts taken from reference TRBV19 and TRBJ2-5, reads DGGITQSPKYLFRKEGQNVTLSCEQNLNHDAMYWYRQDPGQGLRLIYYSQIVNDFQKGDIAEGYSVSREKKESFPLTVTSAQKNPTAFYLCASSIGIALETQYFGPGTRLLVL.

This chain links TRBV27 with TRBJ2-1; no definite D call. CDR1 and CDR2 (germline): MNHEY, SMNVEV (reference sequence). The CDR3 is 13 amino acids. The V gene lost 0 bases and the J gene lost 4 bases, with 4 bases spanning the gap. CDR3 residues: CASSLSPYNEQFF. CDR3 sequence (DNA): TGTGCCAGCAGTTTATCCCCATACAATGAGCAGTTCTTC.